The present T cell receptor (beta chain) was sequenced within a study of regulatory T cells in long-lasting Graves disease. Relying on iRepertoire HTBI primers and Arm-PCR of CDR3 regions, the team built TCR beta libraries. In the original workflow: Taken together, the samples had 60 or so TRBV and roughly 14 TRBJ segments identified. Using its own MiXCR run on the multiplex PCR reads, TCRdb lists one record per CDR3 protein. These V and J calls are TCRdb output, not the study's own analysis. This sample carries 550,000 to 600,000 distinct CDR3 sequences, roughly 16% of them seen once, and the ten largest clones take 9.5% to 15%. Regarding the study as a whole: A reduction in accuracy may have resulted from the small sample size. Persistent disease preferred TRBV28, TRBJ1-2 and TRBJ2-5.

The CDR3 is made up of 13 amino acids. Germline V gene sequence: CDR1 MDHEN, CDR2 SYDVKM. Note on this clonotype: The antigen is not known. One end of the junction fails to match germline, which may point to a read error.

Regarding time point: newly diagnosed GD, antithyroid drugs for less than 3 months. PBMC RNA served as the TCR library source. The sample also formed part of further work on T cells in Graves' hyperthyroidism and ophthalmopathy. That paper adds: Before onset, by a median of approximately 5.9 months, the model predicted ophthalmopathy.

The TCR sequence derives from a man between 18 and 35 years old with Graves disease. Sequenced material: peripheral blood mononuclear cells (PBMCs), taken at new diagnosis, from a patient treated with antithyroid drugs. The chain links TRBV28 to TRBJ1-1, with 9 bases matching TRBD1. The CDR3 region has the DNA TGTGCCAGCAGTACGGGACAGGGCACTGAAGCCGTCTTT. Translated: CASSTGQGTEAVF.